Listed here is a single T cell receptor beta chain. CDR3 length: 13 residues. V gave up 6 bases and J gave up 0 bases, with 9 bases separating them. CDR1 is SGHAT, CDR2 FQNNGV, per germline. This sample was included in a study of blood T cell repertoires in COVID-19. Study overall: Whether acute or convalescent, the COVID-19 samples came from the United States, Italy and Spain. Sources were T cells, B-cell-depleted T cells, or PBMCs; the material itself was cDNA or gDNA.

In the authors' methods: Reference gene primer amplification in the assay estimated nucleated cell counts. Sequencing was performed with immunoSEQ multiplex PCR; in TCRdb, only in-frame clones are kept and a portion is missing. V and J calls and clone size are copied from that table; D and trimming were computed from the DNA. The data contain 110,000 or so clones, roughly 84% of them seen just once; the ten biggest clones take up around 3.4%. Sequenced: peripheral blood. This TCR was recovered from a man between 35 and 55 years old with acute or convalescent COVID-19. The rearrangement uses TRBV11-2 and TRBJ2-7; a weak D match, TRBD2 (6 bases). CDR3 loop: CASSIGSSYEQYF. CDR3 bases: TGTGCCAGCAGTATCGGGAGCTCCTACGAGCAGTACTTC.